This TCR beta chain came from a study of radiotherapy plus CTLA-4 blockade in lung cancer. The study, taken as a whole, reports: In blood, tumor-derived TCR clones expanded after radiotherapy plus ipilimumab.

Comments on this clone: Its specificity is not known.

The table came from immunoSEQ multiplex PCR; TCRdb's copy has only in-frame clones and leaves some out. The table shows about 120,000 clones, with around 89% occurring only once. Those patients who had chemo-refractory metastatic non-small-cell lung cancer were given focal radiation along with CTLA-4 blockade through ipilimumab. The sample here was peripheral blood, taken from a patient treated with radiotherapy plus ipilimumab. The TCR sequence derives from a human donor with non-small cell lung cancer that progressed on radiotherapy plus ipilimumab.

CDR3 nucleotide sequence: TGTGCCAGCAGTGCCCTTTGGACAGACTCCGAGCAGTACTTC. Protein product: CASSALWTDSEQYF. This chain links TRBV6-1 with TRBJ2-7, with D possibly TRBD1 on 6 matching bases. Trimming removed 4 bases from V and 6 bases from J, with 16 bases in between. The CDR3 has 14 amino acids. Germline V lookup: CDR1 MNHNS, CDR2 SASEGT.